The T cell receptor (beta chain) described here comes from a study of glioma-infiltrating T cells. This clonotype came up once. Its cognate antigen is unknown. Amplification of TCR alpha and beta CDR3 regions from RNA used iRepertoire nested multiplex PCR. Tissue mRNA or PBMC total RNA, about 85-400 ng, went into one-step reverse transcription and amplification. TCRdb processed the multiplex PCR reads anew with MiXCR; each CDR3 protein has one entry. The top ten hold 12% of the sample, which has a few hundred thousand distinct CDR3 sequences, approximately 42% seen once. Whole-study results and caveats: Above-expected tissue-blood divergence occurred in all gliomas, most in low-grade ones. Shared blood CDR3 signature motifs marked patients with low tissue-blood divergence.

J was trimmed by 6 bases and V by 0 bases; bases with no gene match: 8. Germline V gives CDR1 SEHNR, CDR2 FQNEAQ (reference sequence). The CDR3 is 16 amino acids. The receptor's source is a human donor with low-grade glioma or glioblastoma, undergoing nonglioma brain surgery, or in good health (not recorded which). This chain joins TRBV7-9 and TRBJ2-1; 7 positions match TRBD2. Sequencing used glioma tissue, nonneoplastic brain tissue, or PBMCs (not recorded which). The CDR3 sequence is CASSLARASGRNEQFF. DNA of the CDR3: TGTGCCAGCAGCTTAGCGCGGGCTAGCGGACGCAATGAGCAGTTCTTC.